This TCR beta chain was recovered during a study of beta chain features in type 1 diabetes. Findings and limits, study-wide: Naive, central memory and Treg TCRB repertoires appeared more alike in patients than in healthy donors.

As regards this clone: Its specificity is not known.

The CDR3 runs 16 residues. CDR1 and CDR2 from the germline V gene are LNHDA and SQIVND (reference sequence). Trimming removed 1 base from V and 0 bases from J, with 10 bases in between. Purity exceeding 95% was reached by all sorted populations. Expressed TCRB transcripts were sequenced, since all the RNA that had been isolated was reverse transcribed. TCRdb's table, derived via immunoSEQ multiplex PCR, lists solely in-frame clones and lacks some. Seen here are about 230,000 clones, over 7.5% observed once, and the top ten hold 0.03% to 0.04%. Specimen: naive CD4+ T cells from blood. The chain joins TRBV19 to TRBJ2-1; D perhaps matches TRBD2 (6 bases). The clonotype originates from a woman between 18 and 30 years old in good health. As DNA, the CDR3 is TGTGCCAGTAGTATAGCAGCGGGCAGCTCCTACAATGAGCAGTTCTTC. Residues: CASSIAAGSSYNEQFF. The variable domain in full, with the rest retrieved from reference TRBV19 and TRBJ2-1, is DGGITQSPKYLFRKEGQNVTLSCEQNLNHDAMYWYRQDPGQGLRLIYYSQIVNDFQKGDIAEGYSVSREKKESFPLTVTSAQKNPTAFYLCASSIAAGSSYNEQFFGPGTRLTVL.